Following are 24 T cell receptor beta chains from one sample sequenced in a study of T cells in Graves' hyperthyroidism and ophthalmopathy. Using RNA transcripts as the source, TCR beta CDR3 regions were amplified. HTBI primers were the set used in a first-round RT-PCR of the TCR CDR3. TCRdb reprocessed the multiplex PCR reads with MiXCR, giving one entry per CDR3 protein. This repertoire shows about 400,000 distinct CDR3 sequences, approximately 14% found once; its top ten account for 5.3%. The source material was blood. These TCRs come from a woman aged 18 to 35 with Graves' hyperthyroidism.

The table lists this clonotype with many counts. The chain recombines TRBV28 with TRBJ1-2; 9 positions match TRBD1. The CDR3 totals 14 residues. Losses at the gene ends were 10 bases for V and 4 bases for J; bases not matched to a gene: 10. Germline V gives CDR1 MDHEN, CDR2 SYDVKM. The CDR3 spells CATDGQGRPYGYTF. CDR3 DNA: TGTGCCACCGATGGACAGGGGCGTCCCTATGGCTACACCTTC.

This clonotype was counted only a few times. The rearrangement joins TRBV3-1 to TRBJ2-2; 12 bases align to TRBD2. This CDR3 region has 16 residues. Germline CDR1 and CDR2: LGHDT and YNNKEL (reference sequence). Losses at the gene ends were 1 base for V and 3 bases for J; bases not matched to a gene: 0. CDR3 in amino acids: CASSQGLAGDTGELFF. CDR3 nucleotides: TGTGCCAGCAGCCAAGGACTAGCGGGAGACACCGGGGAGCTGTTTTTT.

This clonotype was seen at least ten times. The chain recombines TRBV6-1 with TRBJ1-2; D is uncertain. Germline values: CDR1 MNHNS, CDR2 SASEGT. CDR3 length: 14 residues. Trimming pared 5 bases from V and 2 bases from J, leaving 12 bases between. As DNA, the CDR3 is TGTGCCAGCAGTTCCGTCCAAACGAACTATGGCTACACCTTC. This encodes CASSSVQTNYGYTF.

Many counts were recorded for this clonotype. The rearrangement links TRBV3-1 to TRBJ2-2, with D maybe TRBD2 (5 bases). Between the trimmed V and J ends, which lost 7 bases and 0 bases, there was a span of 6 bases. Germline CDR1 reads LGHDT; CDR2 reads YNNKEL (reference sequence). The CDR3 contains 13 residues. CDR3 sequence reads: CASKRTNTGELFF. DNA of the CDR3: TGTGCCAGCAAGCGGACGAACACCGGGGAGCTGTTTTTT.

This clonotype came up many times. The V gene is TRBV6-1, the J gene TRBJ2-1; 9 bases align to TRBD1. V shed 6 bases and J 7 bases; nucleotides not matched to a gene: 4. Germline loops: CDR1 MNHNS, CDR2 SASEGT. There are 13 residues in the CDR3. CDR3 sequence: CASRQGARNEQFF. CDR3 nucleotide sequence: TGTGCCAGCAGACAGGGGGCGCGTAATGAGCAGTTCTTC.

The V gene is TRBV12-3 or TRBV12-4, the J gene TRBJ2-7, with a tentative D call TRBD2 (6 bases). The V end lost 5 bases, the J end lost 6 bases, and 11 bases lay between the germline ends. This CDR3 is 12 amino acids long. The CDR3 loop reads CASSRRESEQYF. The DNA for the CDR3 is TGTGCCAGCAGTCGGAGGGAAAGCGAGCAGTACTTC.

The table lists this clonotype with a few counts. This sequence joins TRBV6-1 and TRBJ1-2; 9 nucleotides line up with TRBD1. CDR3 length: 15 residues. Unmatched junction bases numbered 9, after V lost 5 bases and J lost 5 bases. Germline V gene data show CDR1 as MNHNS and CDR2 as SASEGT. The CDR3: CASSTPGQGPYGYTF. The DNA of the CDR3 is TGTGCCAGCAGTACCCCGGGACAGGGACCTTATGGCTACACCTTC.

There are a few counts of this clonotype. CDR3 region: CSARDTGTGFANEQFF. CDR3 DNA sequence: TGCAGTGCTAGAGATACGGGGACAGGGTTCGCGAATGAGCAGTTCTTC. The gene calls are TRBV20-1 and TRBJ2-1; 9 bases agree with TRBD1. There are 16 residues in the CDR3. Germline CDR1 and CDR2: DFQATT and SNEGSKA (reference sequence). V shed 0 bases, J shed 7 bases, and the junction held 10 bases outside the gene matches.

This clonotype was seen only a few times. V and J are TRBV27 and TRBJ2-5; TRBD1 matches 9 bases. J gave up 4 bases and V 5 bases, and 8 bases lay outside the gene matches. CDR1 and CDR2 from the germline V gene are MNHEY and SMNVEV (reference sequence). The CDR3 runs 15 residues. Here the CDR3 DNA reads TGTGCCAGCAGTGTATGGGACAGGGCCGGAGAGACCCAGTACTTC. Protein sequence: CASSVWDRAGETQYF.

The V gene is TRBV6-9, the J gene TRBJ2-5; 8 positions match TRBD1. CDR1 and CDR2 from the germline V gene are MNHGY and SVAAGI. This CDR3 has 11 amino acids. Trimming took 4 bases from V and 13 from J; bases not matched to a gene: 5. The CDR3 DNA reads TGTGCCAGCAGTTCCGACAGGGGCGCGTACTTC. This encodes CASSSDRGAYF.

This clonotype was picked up many times. V is TRBV28 and J is TRBJ2-7; 7 bases line up with TRBD1. This CDR3 region has 16 residues. The V gene end was trimmed by 6 bases and the J gene end by 5 bases; junction bases not matched to a gene: 16. Germline V gene data show CDR1 as MDHEN and CDR2 as SYDVKM. The CDR3 bases are TGTGCCAGCAGCCTCAACGACAGGGTGAAAATGCACGAGCAGTACTTC. It is translated as CASSLNDRVKMHEQYF.

The chain recombines TRBV5-1 with TRBJ2-5; TRBD2 matches 14 bases. V lost 2 bases and J lost 0; bases outside the gene matches: 12. Germline CDR1 and CDR2: SGHRS and YFSETQ. CDR3 length equals 20 residues. CDR3 region: CASSFIPGLAGVRYQETQYF. The CDR3 nucleotides are TGCGCCAGCAGCTTCATTCCGGGACTAGCGGGAGTCAGGTACCAAGAGACCCAGTACTTC.

A few counts support this clonotype. This chain uses TRBV4-3 with TRBJ1-5; D unresolved. Per the germline V gene, CDR1 is LGHNA and CDR2 is YSLEER. V was pared by 1 base and J by 0 bases, with 10 bases between. The CDR3 sequence is 16 residues long. CDR3 nucleotide sequence: TGCGCCAGCAGCCAAGCCCACGACTATAGCAATCAGCCCCAGCATTTT. Its translation: CASSQAHDYSNQPQHF.

This clonotype was recorded at least ten times. The chain joins TRBV28 to TRBJ1-5, with D unresolved. Trimming left V 5 bases short and J 2 bases short, with 16 bases between. The CDR3 sequence is 16 residues long. Germline V gene lookup returns CDR1 MDHEN and CDR2 SYDVKM. The CDR3 loop reads CASSLHTGRGNQPQHF. CDR3 nucleotide sequence: TGTGCCAGCAGTCTCCACACCGGCCGGGGCAATCAGCCCCAGCATTTT.

The table lists this clonotype with many counts. The rearrangement joins TRBV27 to TRBJ2-5; 10 bases are a match to TRBD1. The V and J ends lost 6 bases and 1 base, in that order; junction bases with no gene match: 5. The V gene's germline CDR1 is MNHEY and CDR2 SMNVEV (reference sequence). This CDR3 contains 15 residues. CDR3 nucleotides: TGTGCCAGCAGGGGGACAGGGGCAATCCAAGAGACCCAGTACTTC. This translates into CASRGTGAIQETQYF.

The chain recombines TRBV20-1 with TRBJ2-1; D possibly corresponds to TRBD1 (6 bases). The germline V gene has CDR1 DFQATT and CDR2 SNEGSKA (reference sequence). Deletions cut 6 bases from V and 0 bases from J, with 15 bases between. The CDR3 covers 15 residues. CDR3: CSAMTGSFSYNEQFF. The CDR3 bases are TGCAGTGCAATGACAGGTTCGTTCTCCTACAATGAGCAGTTCTTC.

This clonotype was observed many times. This sequence joins TRBV20-1 and TRBJ2-7, with D possibly being TRBD1 (6 bases). CDR1 and CDR2 from the germline V gene are DFQATT and SNEGSKA (reference sequence). This CDR3 has 15 amino acids. The V end was cut by 4 bases, the J end by 3 bases, with 19 bases between. The CDR3 here is CSANDRRKSDYEQYF. CDR3 bases: TGCAGTGCTAATGACAGGCGAAAGTCGGACTACGAGCAGTACTTC.

With regard to this clonotype: This could be a read error, since a much larger clone is one nucleotide away. J is TRBJ1-1 and V is TRBV7-9; TRBD1 matches 8 bases. The CDR3 loop spans 15 amino acids. V lost 5 bases and J lost 4; bases outside the gene matches: 9. Germline V CDR1 and CDR2: SEHNR, FQNEAQ (reference sequence). For the CDR3, the DNA is TGTGCCAGCAGCCCTACAGGGGGGAAGAGCACTGAAGCTTTCTTT. This translates into CASSPTGGKSTEAFF.

In its sample, this clonotype was seen many times. The V gene is TRBV11-1, the J gene TRBJ1-1, with D perhaps TRBD1 (5 bases). Deletions cut 4 bases from V and 4 bases from J, with 16 bases between. The CDR3 contains 15 residues. Looked up from germline, CDR1 is SGHAT and CDR2 is FQDESV (reference sequence). The CDR3 is CASSSSGRGSTEAFF. Here the CDR3 DNA reads TGTGCCAGCAGCTCCTCGGGTAGGGGAAGCACTGAAGCTTTCTTT.

The V gene is TRBV6-1, the J gene TRBJ2-1, with a possible D match to TRBD2 (5 bases). The length of the CDR3 is 15 residues. V was shortened by 8 bases and J by 8 bases, with 22 bases between the two germline ends. CDR1 and CDR2 (germline): MNHNS, SASEGT. CDR3 amino acids: CASRSDLLPFDEQFF. The CDR3 DNA sequence: TGTGCCAGCCGATCGGACTTGCTCCCTTTCGATGAGCAGTTCTTC.

The gene calls are TRBV7-2 and TRBJ2-7; weak D call: TRBD1 (5 bases). V lost 3 bases and J lost 5, with 11 bases in between. Germline V CDR1 and CDR2: SGHTA, FQGNSA. The CDR3 is made up of 13 amino acids. The CDR3 loop is CASSFPGSHEQYF. CDR3 bases: TGTGCCAGCAGCTTCCCAGGGTCCCACGAGCAGTACTTC.

This rearrangement joins TRBV18 to TRBJ1-5; D is possibly TRBD1 (6 bases). This CDR3 region has 14 residues. The germline V gene has CDR1 KGHSH and CDR2 LQKENI. With 1 base removed from V and 4 bases from J, the gap between germline ends came to 8 bases. CDR3 in amino acids: CASSPQQGNQPQHF. The CDR3 nucleotides read TGTGCCAGCTCACCACAACAGGGTAATCAGCCCCAGCATTTT.

This clonotype occurred many times. The chain combines TRBV2 with TRBJ2-5, with TRBD1 identical over 7 bases. The V and J ends lost 9 bases and 1 base, in that order; junction bases with no gene match: 8. CDR1 and CDR2 (germline): SNHLY, FYNNEI. The CDR3 extends over 14 amino acids. The CDR3: CASGQEAIQETQYF. CDR3 bases: TGTGCCAGTGGACAGGAGGCGATCCAAGAGACCCAGTACTTC.

This clonotype was seen at least ten times. The genes are TRBV5-1 and TRBJ2-1, with D perhaps TRBD2 (5 bases). The CDR3 extends over 18 amino acids. Germline V gene lookup returns CDR1 SGHRS and CDR2 YFSETQ. V was trimmed by 0 bases and J by 3 bases, leaving 19 bases between them. CDR3: CASSLALSGVTHYNEQFF. DNA for the CDR3: TGCGCCAGCAGCTTGGCCCTTTCCGGGGTCACACACTACAATGAGCAGTTCTTC.